These T cell receptor beta chains were read from a single sample in a study of CD8+ T cells in alopecia areata. Profiled with immunoSEQ multiplex PCR; TCRdb holds only in-frame clones, not every one. The sample gives about 250,000 clones, roughly 69% of which show up once; 0.95% to 1.5% is in the top ten. The sample here was CD4+ T cells sorted from blood, taken at week 0. These receptors were collected from a human donor with alopecia areata. The CDR3 runs from the conserved cysteine through the conserved F or W. D genes are given only for firm matches. Clone sizes are given selectively: once, few, many, or a class where the clone is expanded.

v_call	clone_size	d_call	j_call	cdr3_nt	cdr3_aa
TRBV6-5	NA	NA	TRBJ2-2	TGTGCCAGCCTCGTCGCTGGGGGAACCGGGGAGCTGTTTTTT	CASLVAGGTGELFF
TRBV7-9	NA	TRBD1	TRBJ2-3	TGTGCCAGCAGCTCAGGACAGGGGGTAGGAGATACGCAGTATTTT	CASSSGQGVGDTQYF
TRBV7-9	few	NA	TRBJ2-7	TGTGCCAGCAGCTTAGGGCAGAATACGTACGAGCAGTACTTC	CASSLGQNTYEQYF
TRBV4-1	few	TRBD1	TRBJ1-4	TGCGCCAGCAGCCTCTCCGGGACAGGGCGTGAAAAACTGTTTTTT	CASSLSGTGREKLFF
TRBV29-1	NA	NA	TRBJ2-3	TGCAGTGTACGGACTAGCACAGATACGCAGTATTTT	CSVRTSTDTQYF
TRBV5-1	NA	TRBD1	TRBJ2-7	TGCGCCAGCAGCTTGGAAGGGGGCGTGTTCCACGAGCAGTACTTC	CASSLEGGVFHEQYF
TRBV18	NA	NA	TRBJ2-1	TGTGCCAGCTCACTGGAGTACAATGAGCAGTTCTTC	CASSLEYNEQFF
TRBV30	once	NA	TRBJ1-5	TGTGCCTGGAAGGTCCGGTATAGCAATCAGCCCCAGCATTTT	CAWKVRYSNQPQHF
TRBV9	NA	NA	TRBJ2-1	TGTGCCAGCAGCGTAGGCCCAGGAGGCTCCTACAATGAGCAGTTCTTC	CASSVGPGGSYNEQFF
TRBV4-3	NA	NA	TRBJ1-4	TGCGCCAGCAGCCAGGGGGTTGCTAATGAAAAACTGTTTTTT	CASSQGVANEKLFF
TRBV6-5	few	TRBD1	TRBJ1-5	TGTGCCACCCAAGGGCAGGGGGGCAATCAGCCCCAGCATTTT	CATQGQGGNQPQHF
TRBV11-3	NA	NA	TRBJ2-4	TGTGCCAGCAGCTTAGCTCATAGTCTTGGACTAGCCAAAAACATTCAGTACTTC	CASSLAHSLGLAKNIQYF
TRBV14	NA	NA	TRBJ1-6	TGTGCCAGCAGCCAAGGAGTGCGGTCACCCCTCCACTTT	CASSQGVRSPLHF
TRBV29-1	NA	TRBD2	TRBJ2-5	TGCAGCGTCCAGACTAGCGGGGACCAAGAGACCCAGTACTTC	CSVQTSGDQETQYF
TRBV6-1	once	TRBD2	TRBJ2-7	TGTGCCAGCAGTGCCCTTCCGGGAGGGATCCAACCTGGGGAGCAGTACTTC	CASSALPGGIQPGEQYF
TRBV29-1	NA	NA	TRBJ1-4	TGCAGCGTTGAATACGGACCTGAAAAACTGTTTTTT	CSVEYGPEKLFF
TRBV30	NA	NA	TRBJ1-4	TGTGCCTGGGGAAACGGCGGTGCTAATGAAAAACTGTTTTTT	CAWGNGGANEKLFF